A selection of T cell receptor beta chains follows, all from one sample in a study of control samples from healthy donors and cancer patients. Using immunoSEQ multiplex PCR, the repertoire was profiled, and TCRdb retains in-frame clones only, with some absent. The sample carries approximately 150,000 clones, around 88% recorded once. Sequencing was carried out using blood. These receptors originate from a man aged 18-30 years in good health. Both conserved end residues are part of each CDR3. A D gene is named only where the DNA matches it firmly. Some rows have no size entry. The others give once, few or many, or a class for an expanded clone.

D gene	V gene	clone size	J gene	CDR3 protein	CDR3 DNA
TRBD1	TRBV14	NA	TRBJ2-7	CASSQGTGMSYEQYF	TGTGCCAGCAGCCAAGGGACAGGGATGTCCTACGAGCAGTACTTC
TRBD1	TRBV28	NA	TRBJ2-7	CASSRPGTGSSYEQYF	TGTGCCAGCAGTCGTCCCGGGACAGGGTCCTCCTACGAGCAGTACTTC
NA	TRBV18	NA	TRBJ2-7	CASSHDRTSYEQYF	TGTGCCAGCTCCCACGACAGGACTTCCTACGAGCAGTACTTC
TRBD1	TRBV28	NA	TRBJ1-1	CASIPGQGRAFF	TGTGCCAGCATCCCGGGACAGGGTCGAGCTTTCTTT
NA	TRBV19	NA	TRBJ1-5	CASTLEDTSGGNQPQHF	TGTGCCAGTACCCTTGAAGACACCTCGGGAGGCAATCAGCCCCAGCATTTT
TRBD2	TRBV29-1	once	TRBJ2-7	CSVVGGGISEQYF	TGCAGCGTTGTCGGGGGAGGGATCAGCGAGCAGTACTTC
TRBD1	TRBV10-1	NA	TRBJ1-1	CASENRGPDTEAFF	TGCGCCAGCGAGAACAGGGGTCCGGACACTGAAGCTTTCTTT
TRBD2	TRBV5-5	NA	TRBJ2-5	CASSLAVTSGGLQETQYF	TGTGCCAGCAGCTTGGCCGTAACTAGCGGGGGGCTCCAAGAGACCCAGTACTTC
TRBD1	TRBV7-7	NA	TRBJ2-2	CASSRGQGDTGELFF	TGTGCTAGCAGCCGGGGACAGGGGGACACCGGGGAGCTGTTTTTT
NA	TRBV27	NA	TRBJ1-2	CASSPTGGVYGYTF	TGTGCCAGCAGTCCCACGGGGGGGGTCTATGGCTACACCTTC
TRBD2	TRBV30	NA	TRBJ2-3	CAWRLAGGKDTQYF	TGTGCCTGGCGACTAGCGGGGGGGAAAGATACGCAGTATTTT
NA	TRBV4-2	NA	TRBJ2-5	CASSRDRGSETQYF	TGTGCCAGCAGCCGGGATCGGGGGTCAGAGACCCAGTACTTC
TRBD1	TRBV7-3	NA	TRBJ2-6	CASRATGGNSGANVLTF	TGTGCCAGCAGGGCGACAGGGGGCAACTCTGGGGCCAACGTCCTGACTTTC
NA	TRBV7-9	NA	TRBJ1-1	CASSERDWTEAFF	TGTGCCAGCAGTGAGAGGGATTGGACTGAAGCTTTCTTT
NA	TRBV6-2/TRBV6-3	once	TRBJ2-1	CASSRGPPQGYNEQFF	TGTGCCAGCAGCCGTGGCCCTCCCCAGGGCTACAATGAGCAGTTCTTC
TRBD1	TRBV12-3/TRBV12-4	NA	TRBJ1-1	CASSTGVYGAFF	TGTGCCAGCAGTACAGGGGTGTACGGAGCTTTCTTT
TRBD1	TRBV7-8	NA	TRBJ1-5	CASSQWGQGANQPQHF	TGTGCCAGCAGCCAGTGGGGGCAGGGGGCGAATCAGCCCCAGCATTTT
NA	TRBV6-2/TRBV6-3	NA	TRBJ1-2	CASSWGYYGYTF	TGTGCCAGCAGTTGGGGGTACTATGGCTACACCTTC
NA	TRBV5-5	NA	TRBJ1-1	CASSLPYGVNTEAFF	TGTGCCAGCAGCTTGCCCTACGGGGTGAACACTGAAGCTTTCTTT
NA	TRBV5-1	NA	TRBJ1-1	CASSWNRNTEAFF	TGCGCCAGCAGCTGGAACAGGAACACTGAAGCTTTCTTT
TRBD1	TRBV28	NA	TRBJ1-1	CASSPRQGAEAFF	TGTGCCAGCAGTCCCCGACAGGGGGCTGAAGCTTTCTTT
NA	TRBV5-4	NA	TRBJ1-2	CASSEIPDRIYGYTF	TGTGCCAGCAGCGAGATACCCGACAGGATCTATGGCTACACCTTC
TRBD2	TRBV4-3	NA	TRBJ2-7	CASSQDWAGEVREQYF	TGCGCCAGCAGCCAAGATTGGGCGGGGGAGGTCCGCGAGCAGTACTTC
NA	TRBV28	NA	TRBJ2-3	CASSFSDRYLTDTQYF	TGTGCCAGCAGTTTCTCTGACCGATATCTCACAGATACGCAGTATTTT
NA	TRBV28	NA	TRBJ1-4	CASSFREGPHEKLFF	TGTGCCAGCAGTTTTCGAGAGGGGCCTCATGAAAAACTGTTTTTT
NA	TRBV28	few	TRBJ1-5	CASSLGSSSNQPQHF	TGTGCCAGCAGTTTAGGCAGTTCAAGCAATCAGCCCCAGCATTTT
NA	TRBV7-9	NA	TRBJ2-3	CASSWDAFTDTQYF	TGTGCCAGCAGTTGGGACGCTTTCACAGATACGCAGTATTTT
NA	TRBV10-3	few	TRBJ1-4	CATQSRQVRDEKLFF	TGTGCCACCCAAAGTCGACAGGTCCGGGATGAAAAACTGTTTTTT
NA	TRBV5-3	NA	TRBJ1-3	CARSYGQSSGNTIYF	TGTGCCAGAAGCTATGGACAGAGCTCTGGAAACACCATATATTTT
NA	TRBV2	NA	TRBJ1-4	CASSEWPGINEKLFF	TGTGCCAGCAGTGAATGGCCAGGGATTAATGAAAAACTGTTTTTT
TRBD2	TRBV30	once	TRBJ2-2	CACPPSGGANTGELFF	TGTGCCTGTCCTCCCTCTGGGGGGGCGAACACCGGGGAGCTGTTTTTT